This T cell receptor (beta chain) was recovered during a study of blood T cell repertoires in COVID-19 (dated by TCRdb to about 2020). Regarding the complete study: Collaborator samples came from the United States, Italy and Spain and covered acute and convalescent phases of COVID-19. Sample metadata almost always included a de-identified subject ID, COVID-19 status, age in years and sex. Samples came from the ongoing ImmuneRACE study (first 160 participants) plus 1,254 subjects from 6 global collaborators. Deeply sampled blood TCRbeta repertoires from subjects exposed to, actively infected with, or recovered from COVID-19 were included in the dataset. The prospective study material was composed of cDNA or gDNA derived from T cells, B-cell-depleted T cells, or PBMCs. The repertoires were made available in a free public database intended to serve as a resource for research on the immune response to SARS-CoV-2. Where HLA class I and class II types were available, the types were taken from metadata supplied by the sample provider, not from assay-based typing. On the study overall, not on this receptor specifically: Clinical and demographic metadata were provided uncurated, with the amount varying by source and participant.

Trimming removed 5 bases from V and 4 bases from J, leaving 21 bases between the germline ends. The CDR3 spans 17 residues, from the cysteine through the phenylalanine. Only the CDR3 DNA is retained, 51 bases long and in frame from the first base. CDR1 and CDR2, looked up from the germline V gene (reference sequence), are MNHEY and SMNVEV. About this clone itself: Its binding antigen is unknown. It has no much larger one-base neighbor in the sample; base qualities were not kept.

In the prospective study, participants were about 18 to 95 years old, resided in approximately 22 geographic areas of the United States, and were enrolled through a virtual design. In the prospective study, participants were assigned to cohorts based on the clinical history participants reported in a screening survey and a study questionnaire. A participant counted as exposed if, within 2 weeks of entering the study, that participant had been in contact with someone who had a PCR-confirmed or clinician-diagnosed COVID-19 case. Mobile phlebotomists in the prospective study collected whole blood, serum and a nasopharyngeal or oropharyngeal swab from every participant. Over a roughly 2-month period, participants in the prospective study had the option of providing additional blood draws and questionnaires. Prospective study blood samples were shipped either frozen or at room temperature before DNA extraction.

The immunoSEQ Assay, a bias-controlled multiplex PCR, was used to amplify TCRbeta CDR3 regions from genomic DNA. Concerning the study's data processing: Within the assay, amplification of reference gene primers was used to estimate how many nucleated cells each sample contained. Sequence reads were collapsed and filtered to measure the absolute abundance of every unique TCRbeta CDR3 rearrangement. Productive Simpson clonality was computed per sample as the square root of Simpson's diversity index over productive rearrangements. The source is immuneACCESS, and TCRdb retained only in-frame sequences with V and J called. Part of the clones is not carried over; for the studies checked, unresolved V genes explain less than half of this, and the remainder is unexplained. Clone size and the V and J calls come from that table; the DNA yielded D and trimming. For this sample there are almost 350,000 clones; roughly 90% appear just once. The top ten hold 0.85% to 1.3% of the sample.

The origin of this receptor is a woman aged 25 to 39 who had been exposed to COVID-19. This chain is built from TRBV27 and TRBJ2-1; the D gene is possibly TRBD2, with 5 bases matching. Sequencing input: PBMCs or T cells enriched from blood (not recorded which). CDR3 sequence: CASSPRTFPQRYNEQFF. The nucleotide sequence reads TGTGCCAGCAGTCCCCGGACTTTCCCCCAAAGATACAATGAGCAGTTCTTC.